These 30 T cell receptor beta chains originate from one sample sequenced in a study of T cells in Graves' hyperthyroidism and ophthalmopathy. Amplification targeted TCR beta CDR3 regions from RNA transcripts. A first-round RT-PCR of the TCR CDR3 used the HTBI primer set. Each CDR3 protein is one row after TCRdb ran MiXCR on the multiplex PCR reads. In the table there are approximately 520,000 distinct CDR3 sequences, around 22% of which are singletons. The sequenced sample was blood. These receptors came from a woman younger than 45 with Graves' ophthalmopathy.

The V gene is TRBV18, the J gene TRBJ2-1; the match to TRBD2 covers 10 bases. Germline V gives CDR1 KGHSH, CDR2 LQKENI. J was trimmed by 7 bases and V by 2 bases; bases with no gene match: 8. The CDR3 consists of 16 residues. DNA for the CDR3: TGTGCCAGCTCACCAACACAAGCGGGGGGGCGGAATGAGCAGTTCTTC. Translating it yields CASSPTQAGGRNEQFF.

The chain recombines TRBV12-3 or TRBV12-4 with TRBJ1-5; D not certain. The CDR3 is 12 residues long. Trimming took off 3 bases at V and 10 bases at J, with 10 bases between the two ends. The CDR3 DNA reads TGTGCCAGCAGTTTCCGTTACGCTCCCCAGCATTTT. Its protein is CASSFRYAPQHF.

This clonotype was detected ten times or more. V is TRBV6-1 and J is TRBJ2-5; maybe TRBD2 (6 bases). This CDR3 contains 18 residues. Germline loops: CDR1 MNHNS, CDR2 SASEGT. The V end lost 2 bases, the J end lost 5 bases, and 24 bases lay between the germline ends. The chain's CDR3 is CASSETSGGFSVRETQYF. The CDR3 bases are TGTGCCAGCAGTGAAACCTCCGGGGGTTTCTCCGTTCGGGAGACCCAGTACTTC.

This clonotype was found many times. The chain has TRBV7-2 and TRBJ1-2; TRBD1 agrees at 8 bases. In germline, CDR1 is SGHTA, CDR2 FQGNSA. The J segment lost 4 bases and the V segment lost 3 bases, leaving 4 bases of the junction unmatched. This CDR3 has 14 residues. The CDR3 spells CASSFSDRAYGYTF. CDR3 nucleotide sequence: TGTGCCAGCAGCTTCTCGGACAGGGCCTATGGCTACACCTTC.

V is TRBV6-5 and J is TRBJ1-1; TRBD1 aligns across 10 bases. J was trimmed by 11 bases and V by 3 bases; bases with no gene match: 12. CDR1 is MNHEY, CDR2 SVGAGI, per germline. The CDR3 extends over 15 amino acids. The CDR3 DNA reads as TGTGCCAGCAGTTATCCCGGGACAGGGGTCCCTAGTGCTTTCTTT. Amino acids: CASSYPGTGVPSAFF.

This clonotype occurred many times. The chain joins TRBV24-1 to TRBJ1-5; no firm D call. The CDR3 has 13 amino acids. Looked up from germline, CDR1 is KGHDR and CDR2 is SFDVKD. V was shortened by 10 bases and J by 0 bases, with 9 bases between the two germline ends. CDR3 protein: CATSQYSNQPQHF. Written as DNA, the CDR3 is TGTGCCACTTCCCAGTATAGCAATCAGCCCCAGCATTTT.

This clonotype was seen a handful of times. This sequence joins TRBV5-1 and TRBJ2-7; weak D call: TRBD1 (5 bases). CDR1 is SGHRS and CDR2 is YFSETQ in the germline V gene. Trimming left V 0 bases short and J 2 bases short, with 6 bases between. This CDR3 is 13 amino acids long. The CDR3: CASSLADTYEQYF. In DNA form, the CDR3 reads TGCGCCAGCAGCTTGGCGGACACCTACGAGCAGTACTTC. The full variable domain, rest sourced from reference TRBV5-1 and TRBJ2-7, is KAGVTQTPRYLIKTRGQQVTLSCSPISGHRSVSWYQQTPGQGLQFLFEYFSETQRNKGNFPGRFSGRQFSNSRSEMNVSTLELGDSALYLCASSLADTYEQYFGPGTRLTVT.

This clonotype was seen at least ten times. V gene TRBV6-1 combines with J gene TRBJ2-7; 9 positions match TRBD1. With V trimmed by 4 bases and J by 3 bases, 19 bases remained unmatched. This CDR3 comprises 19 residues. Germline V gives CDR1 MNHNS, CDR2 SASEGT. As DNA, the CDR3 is TGTGCCAGCAGTGCCGGGACAGGGATAGTTAATATTAACTTCTACGAGCAGTACTTC. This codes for CASSAGTGIVNINFYEQYF.

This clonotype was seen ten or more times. The CDR3 region is CAWKGSSNYGYTF. For the CDR3, the DNA is TGTGCCTGGAAGGGTTCCTCTAACTATGGCTACACCTTC. The rearrangement uses TRBV30 and TRBJ1-2; D is uncertain. With 4 bases removed from V and 0 bases from J, the gap between germline ends came to 9 bases. Germline V CDR1 and CDR2: GTSNPN, SVGIG (reference sequence). The CDR3 spans 13 residues. The complete variable domain, with remaining parts taken from reference TRBV30 and TRBJ1-2, reads SQTIHQWPATLVQPVGSPLSLECTVEGTSNPNLYWYRQAAGRGLQLLFYSVGIGQISSEVPQNLSASRPQDRQFILSSKKLLLSDSGFYLCAWKGSSNYGYTFGSGTRLTVV.

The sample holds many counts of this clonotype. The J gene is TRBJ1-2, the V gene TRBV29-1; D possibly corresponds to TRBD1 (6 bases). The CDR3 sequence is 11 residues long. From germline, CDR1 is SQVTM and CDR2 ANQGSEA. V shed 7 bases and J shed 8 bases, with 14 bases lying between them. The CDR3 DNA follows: TGCAGCGGTCGGGGGCCTCGGGGCTACACCTTC. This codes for CSGRGPRGYTF.

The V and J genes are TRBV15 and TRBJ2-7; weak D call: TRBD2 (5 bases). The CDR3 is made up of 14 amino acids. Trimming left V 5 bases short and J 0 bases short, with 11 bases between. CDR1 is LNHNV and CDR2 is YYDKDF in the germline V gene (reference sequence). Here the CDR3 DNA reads TGTGCCACCAGCCGGGATTTGAGCTCCTACGAGCAGTACTTC. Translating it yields CATSRDLSSYEQYF. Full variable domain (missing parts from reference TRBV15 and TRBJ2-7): DAMVIQNPRYQVTQFGKPVTLSCSQTLNHNVMYWYQQKSSQAPKLLFHYYDKDFNNEADTPDNFQSRRPNTSFCFLDIRSPGLGDTAMYLCATSRDLSSYEQYFGPGTRLTVT.

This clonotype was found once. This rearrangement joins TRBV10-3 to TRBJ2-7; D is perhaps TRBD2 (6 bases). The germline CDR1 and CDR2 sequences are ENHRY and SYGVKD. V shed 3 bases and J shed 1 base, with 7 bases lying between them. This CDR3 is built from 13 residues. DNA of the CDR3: TGTGCCATCAGTGAAGGAGGGTCCTACGAGCAGTACTTC. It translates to CAISEGGSYEQYF.

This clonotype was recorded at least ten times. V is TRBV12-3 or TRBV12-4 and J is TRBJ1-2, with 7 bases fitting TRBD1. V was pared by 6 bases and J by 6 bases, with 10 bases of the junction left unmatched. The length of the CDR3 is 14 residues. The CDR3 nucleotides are TGTGCCAGCAGCCCCTGGGACAGACAAAATGGCTACACCTTC. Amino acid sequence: CASSPWDRQNGYTF.

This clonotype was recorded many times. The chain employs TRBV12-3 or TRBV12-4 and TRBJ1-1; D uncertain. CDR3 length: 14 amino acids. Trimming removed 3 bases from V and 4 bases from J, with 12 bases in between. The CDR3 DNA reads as TGTGCCAGCAGTTTGTCTAGAAAACGCACTGAAGCTTTCTTT. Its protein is CASSLSRKRTEAFF.

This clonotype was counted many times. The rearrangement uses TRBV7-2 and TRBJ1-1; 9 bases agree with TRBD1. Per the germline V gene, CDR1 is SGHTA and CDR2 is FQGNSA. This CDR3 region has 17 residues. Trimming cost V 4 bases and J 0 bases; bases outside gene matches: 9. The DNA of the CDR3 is TGTGCCAGCAGCTCCTTGGGACAGGGTTTAATGAACACTGAAGCTTTCTTT. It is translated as CASSSLGQGLMNTEAFF.

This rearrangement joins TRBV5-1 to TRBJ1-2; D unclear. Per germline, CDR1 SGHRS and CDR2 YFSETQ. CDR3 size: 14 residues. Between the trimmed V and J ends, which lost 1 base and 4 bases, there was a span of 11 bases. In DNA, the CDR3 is TGCGCCAGCAGCTTGTCAACGGATTCCTATGGCTACACCTTC. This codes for CASSLSTDSYGYTF.

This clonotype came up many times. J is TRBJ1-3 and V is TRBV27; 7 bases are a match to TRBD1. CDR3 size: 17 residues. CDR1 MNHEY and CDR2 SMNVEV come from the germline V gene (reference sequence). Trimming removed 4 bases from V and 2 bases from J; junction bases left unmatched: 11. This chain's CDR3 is CASSSRQGGGPGNTIYF. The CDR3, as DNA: TGTGCCAGCAGTTCCCGACAGGGAGGGGGTCCTGGAAACACCATATATTTT.

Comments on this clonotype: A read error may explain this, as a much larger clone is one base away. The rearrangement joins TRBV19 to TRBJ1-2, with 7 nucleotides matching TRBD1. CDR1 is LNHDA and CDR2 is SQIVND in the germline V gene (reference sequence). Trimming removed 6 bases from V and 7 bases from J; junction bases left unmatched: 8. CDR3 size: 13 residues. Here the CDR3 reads CASRCLTGTGYTF. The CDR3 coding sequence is TGTGCCAGTAGATGCCTGACAGGGACTGGCTACACCTTC.

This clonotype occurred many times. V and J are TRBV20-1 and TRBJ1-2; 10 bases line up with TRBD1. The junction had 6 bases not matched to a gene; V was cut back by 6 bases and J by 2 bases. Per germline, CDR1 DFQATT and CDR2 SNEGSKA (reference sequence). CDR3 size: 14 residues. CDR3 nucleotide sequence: TGCAGTGCAGCGATGACAGGGGGCAACTATGGCTACACCTTC. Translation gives CSAAMTGGNYGYTF.

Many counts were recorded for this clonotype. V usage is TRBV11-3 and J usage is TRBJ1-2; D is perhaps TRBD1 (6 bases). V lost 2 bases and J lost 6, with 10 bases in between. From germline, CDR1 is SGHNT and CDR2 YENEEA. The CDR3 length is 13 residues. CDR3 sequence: CASSLFGGHGYTF. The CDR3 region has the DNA TGTGCCAGCAGCTTATTCGGGGGGCATGGCTACACCTTC.

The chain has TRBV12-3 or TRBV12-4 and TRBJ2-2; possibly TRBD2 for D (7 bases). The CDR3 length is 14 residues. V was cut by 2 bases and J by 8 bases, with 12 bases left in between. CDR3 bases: TGTGCCAGCAGTTTACCGGGGGGCGGTGGGGAGCTGTTTTTT. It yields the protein CASSLPGGGGELFF.

In DNA, the CDR3 is TGTGCCAGCAGCTTAGGGTCCACAGGGGCAGGTGGCTACACCTTC. As protein: CASSLGSTGAGGYTF. The chain employs TRBV7-6 and TRBJ1-2; 7 nucleotides align to TRBD1. V was clipped by 1 base and J by 7 bases; unmatched bases: 9. Germline assignment: CDR1 SGHVS and CDR2 FNYEAQ. CDR3 length: 15 amino acids. Looking up the rest from reference TRBV7-6 and TRBJ1-2 gives the full variable domain: GAGVSQSPRYKVTKRGQDVALRCDPISGHVSLYWYRQALGQGPEFLTYFNYEAQQDKSGLPNDRFSAERPEGSISTLTIQRTEQRDSAMYRCASSLGSTGAGGYTFGSGTRLTVV.

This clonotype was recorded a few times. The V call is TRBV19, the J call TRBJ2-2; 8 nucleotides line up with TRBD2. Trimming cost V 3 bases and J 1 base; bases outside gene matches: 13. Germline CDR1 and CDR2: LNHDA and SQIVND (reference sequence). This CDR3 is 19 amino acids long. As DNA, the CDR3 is TGTGCCAGTAGTATTTTTCCCAGCGGGGGCGCCGTGAACACCGGGGAGCTGTTTTTT. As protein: CASSIFPSGGAVNTGELFF.

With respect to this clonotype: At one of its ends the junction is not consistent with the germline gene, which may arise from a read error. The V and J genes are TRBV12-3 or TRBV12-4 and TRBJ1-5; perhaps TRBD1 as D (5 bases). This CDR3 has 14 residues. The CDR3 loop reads CANSFWGFNQPQHF. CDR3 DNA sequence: TGTGCCAACAGTTTCTGGGGCTTCAATCAGCCCCAGCATTTT.

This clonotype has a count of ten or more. This CDR3 reads CSASSGGGNIQYF. CDR3 nucleotides: TGCAGTGCTAGTTCCGGGGGCGGGAACATTCAGTACTTC. V gene TRBV20-1 combines with J gene TRBJ2-4; D assignment may be TRBD1 or TRBD2 (6 bases each). The CDR3 spans 13 residues. V was pared by 3 bases and J by 7 bases, with 13 bases between. Germline values: CDR1 DFQATT, CDR2 SNEGSKA (reference sequence).

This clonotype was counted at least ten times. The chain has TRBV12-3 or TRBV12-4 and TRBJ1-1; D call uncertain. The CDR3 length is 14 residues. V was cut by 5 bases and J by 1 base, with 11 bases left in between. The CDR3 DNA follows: TGTGCCAGCAGTCTCGGGGTCCAGAACACTGAAGCTTTCTTT. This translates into CASSLGVQNTEAFF.

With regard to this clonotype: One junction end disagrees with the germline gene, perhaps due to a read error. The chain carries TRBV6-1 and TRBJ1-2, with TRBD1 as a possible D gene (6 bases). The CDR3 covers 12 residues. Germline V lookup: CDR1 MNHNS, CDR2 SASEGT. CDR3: CAISGPGEGYTF. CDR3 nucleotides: TGTGCCATCAGTGGTCCAGGGGAAGGCTACACCTTC.

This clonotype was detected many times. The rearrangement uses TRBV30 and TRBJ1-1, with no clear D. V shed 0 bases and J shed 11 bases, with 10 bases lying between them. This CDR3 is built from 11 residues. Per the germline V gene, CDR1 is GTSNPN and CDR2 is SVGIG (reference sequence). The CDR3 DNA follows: TGTGCCTGGAGTGTAACCCCAAGTGCTTTCTTT. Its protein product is CAWSVTPSAFF.

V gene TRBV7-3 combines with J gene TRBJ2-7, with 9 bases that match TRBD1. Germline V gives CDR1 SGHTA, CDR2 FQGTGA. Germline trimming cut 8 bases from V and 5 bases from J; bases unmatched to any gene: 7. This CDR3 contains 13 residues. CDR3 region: CASSGTGTDEQYF. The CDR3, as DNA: TGTGCCAGCTCTGGGACAGGGACGGACGAGCAGTACTTC.

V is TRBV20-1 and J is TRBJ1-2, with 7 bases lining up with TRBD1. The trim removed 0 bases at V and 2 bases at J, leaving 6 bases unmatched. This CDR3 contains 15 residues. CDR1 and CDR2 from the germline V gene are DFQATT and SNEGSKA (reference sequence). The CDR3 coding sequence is TGCAGTGCTAGAGACCGCGACAGGGTAAACTATGGCTACACCTTC. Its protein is CSARDRDRVNYGYTF.